This T cell receptor beta chain was recovered during a study of shared clonotypes between healthy human individuals. The study, taken as a whole, reports: It was observed that roughly 5.4% of naive CD4 clonotypes were shared across several donors. Generally, naive subsets came out with larger estimated richness than memory subsets.

Sequencing was performed with immunoSEQ multiplex PCR; in TCRdb, only in-frame clones are kept and a portion is missing. Of 2 million to 2.5 million clones in the sample, 80% to 95% were seen once. Note on this clone: The antigen is not known.

Sequenced sample: naive CD4+ T cells from PBMCs. The subset: CD45RA+ positively selected. The receptor comes from a man younger than 35 in good health. Some clones in this sample may be carry-over from other donors' samples.

CDR3 sequence reads: CSVEESAETQYF. CDR3 in DNA: TGCAGCGTTGAAGAATCGGCGGAGACCCAGTACTTC. V is TRBV29-1 and J is TRBJ2-5, with no clear D. The CDR3 consists of 12 residues. Per germline, CDR1 SQVTM and CDR2 ANQGSEA. The V and J ends lost 0 bases and 5 bases respectively, with 7 bases between them.